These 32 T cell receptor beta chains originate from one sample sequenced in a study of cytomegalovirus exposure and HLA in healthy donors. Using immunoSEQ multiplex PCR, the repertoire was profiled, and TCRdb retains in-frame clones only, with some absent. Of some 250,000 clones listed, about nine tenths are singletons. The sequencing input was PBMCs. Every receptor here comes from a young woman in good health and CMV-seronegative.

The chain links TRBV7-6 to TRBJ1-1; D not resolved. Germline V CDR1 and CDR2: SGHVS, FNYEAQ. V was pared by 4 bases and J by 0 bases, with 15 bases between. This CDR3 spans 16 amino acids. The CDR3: CASSSLIGRMNTEAFF. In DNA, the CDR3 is TGTGCCAGCAGCTCCTTAATCGGACGGATGAACACTGAAGCTTTCTTT.

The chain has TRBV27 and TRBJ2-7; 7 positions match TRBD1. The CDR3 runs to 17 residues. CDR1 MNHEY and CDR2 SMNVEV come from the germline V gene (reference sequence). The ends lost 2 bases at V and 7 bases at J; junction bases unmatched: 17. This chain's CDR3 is CASSLSSGTVIWGEQYF. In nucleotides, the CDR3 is TGTGCCAGCAGTTTAAGCTCCGGGACAGTCATTTGGGGGGAGCAGTACTTC.

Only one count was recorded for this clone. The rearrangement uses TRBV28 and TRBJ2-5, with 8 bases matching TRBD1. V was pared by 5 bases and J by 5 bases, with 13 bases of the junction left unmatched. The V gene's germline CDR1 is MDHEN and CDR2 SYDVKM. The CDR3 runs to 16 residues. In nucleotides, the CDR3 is TGTGCCAGCAGTCTCCAACAGGCAGGGGGCGCGGAGACCCAGTACTTC. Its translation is CASSLQQAGGAETQYF.

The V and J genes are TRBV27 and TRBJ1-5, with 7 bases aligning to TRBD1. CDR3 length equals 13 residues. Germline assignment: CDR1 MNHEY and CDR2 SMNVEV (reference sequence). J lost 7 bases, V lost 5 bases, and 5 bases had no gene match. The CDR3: CASSTSGGQPQHF. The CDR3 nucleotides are TGTGCCAGCAGTACGTCAGGGGGACAGCCCCAGCATTTT.

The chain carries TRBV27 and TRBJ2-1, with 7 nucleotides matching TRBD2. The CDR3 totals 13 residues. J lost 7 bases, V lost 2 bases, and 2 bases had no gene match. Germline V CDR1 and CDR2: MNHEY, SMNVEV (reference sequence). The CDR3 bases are TGTGCCAGCAGTTTACTAGCGGTAAATGAGCAGTTCTTC. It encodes CASSLLAVNEQFF.

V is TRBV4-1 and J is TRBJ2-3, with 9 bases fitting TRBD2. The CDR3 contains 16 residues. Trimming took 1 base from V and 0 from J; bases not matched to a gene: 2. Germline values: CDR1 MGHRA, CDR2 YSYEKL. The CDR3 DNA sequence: TGCGCCAGCAGCCAAGTAGCGGGGGCCAGCACAGATACGCAGTATTTT. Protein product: CASSQVAGASTDTQYF.

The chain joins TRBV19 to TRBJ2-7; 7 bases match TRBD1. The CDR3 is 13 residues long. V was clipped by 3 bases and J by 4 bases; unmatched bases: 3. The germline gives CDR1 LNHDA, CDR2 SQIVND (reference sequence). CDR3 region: CASSITRGYEQYF. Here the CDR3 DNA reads TGTGCCAGTAGTATTACCAGGGGGTACGAGCAGTACTTC.

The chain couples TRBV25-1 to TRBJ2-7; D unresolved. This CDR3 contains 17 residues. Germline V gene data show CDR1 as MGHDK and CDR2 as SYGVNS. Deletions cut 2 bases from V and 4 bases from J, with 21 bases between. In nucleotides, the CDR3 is TGTGCCAGCAGTGAAATGGACCCTTCGGGTTTCGGGTACGAGCAGTACTTC. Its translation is CASSEMDPSGFGYEQYF.

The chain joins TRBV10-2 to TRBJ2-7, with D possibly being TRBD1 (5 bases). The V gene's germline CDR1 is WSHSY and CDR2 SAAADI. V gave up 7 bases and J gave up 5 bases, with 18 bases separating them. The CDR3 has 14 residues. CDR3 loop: CASTQDGPRNEQYF. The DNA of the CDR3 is TGCGCCAGCACACAGGACGGCCCGAGGAACGAGCAGTACTTC.

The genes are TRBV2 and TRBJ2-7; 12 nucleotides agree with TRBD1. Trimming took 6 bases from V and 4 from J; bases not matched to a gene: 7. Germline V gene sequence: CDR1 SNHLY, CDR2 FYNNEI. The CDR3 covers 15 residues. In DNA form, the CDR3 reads TGTGCCAGCAGAGAGGGGACAGGGGGCGGATACGAGCAGTACTTC. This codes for CASREGTGGGYEQYF.

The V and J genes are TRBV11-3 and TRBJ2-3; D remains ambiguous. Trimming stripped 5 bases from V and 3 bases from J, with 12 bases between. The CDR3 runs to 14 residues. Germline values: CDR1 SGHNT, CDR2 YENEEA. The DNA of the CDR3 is TGTGCCAGCAGCGTAGGTTTCGGGACAGATACGCAGTATTTT. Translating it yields CASSVGFGTDTQYF.

The CDR3 sequence: CASTLADEQYF. The DNA for the CDR3 is TGTGCCAGCACCCTTGCTGACGAGCAGTACTTC. The chain carries TRBV5-8 and TRBJ2-7, with D hard to call. Trimming pared 6 bases from V and 5 bases from J, leaving 9 bases between. The CDR3 loop spans 11 amino acids. Per germline, CDR1 SGHTS and CDR2 YDEGEE. The full variable domain, with the rest looked up from reference TRBV5-8 and TRBJ2-7, is EAGVTQSPTHLIKTRGQQATLRCSPISGHTSVYWYQQALGLGLQFLLWYDEGEERNRGNFPPRFSGRQFPNYSSELNVNALELEDSALYLCASTLADEQYFGPGTRLTVT.

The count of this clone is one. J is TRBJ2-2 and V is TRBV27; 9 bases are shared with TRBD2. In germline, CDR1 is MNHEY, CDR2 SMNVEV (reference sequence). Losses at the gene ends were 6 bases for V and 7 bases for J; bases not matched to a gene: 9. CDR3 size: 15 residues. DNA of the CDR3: TGTGCCAGCAGCCAACTGGTAGCGGGGGTCGGGGAGCTGTTTTTT. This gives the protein CASSQLVAGVGELFF.

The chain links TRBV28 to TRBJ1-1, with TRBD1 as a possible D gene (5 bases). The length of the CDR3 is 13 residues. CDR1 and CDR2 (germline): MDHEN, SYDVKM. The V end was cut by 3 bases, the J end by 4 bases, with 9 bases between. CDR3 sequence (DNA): TGTGCCAGCAGTTTGAGGGGTGGCACTGAAGCTTTCTTT. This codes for CASSLRGGTEAFF.

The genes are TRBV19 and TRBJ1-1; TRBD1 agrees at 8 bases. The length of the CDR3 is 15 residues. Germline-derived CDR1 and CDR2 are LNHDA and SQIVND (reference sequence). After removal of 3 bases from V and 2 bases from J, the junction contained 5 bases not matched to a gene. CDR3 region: CASSMQGAFNTEAFF. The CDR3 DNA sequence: TGTGCCAGTAGTATGCAGGGGGCTTTCAACACTGAAGCTTTCTTT.

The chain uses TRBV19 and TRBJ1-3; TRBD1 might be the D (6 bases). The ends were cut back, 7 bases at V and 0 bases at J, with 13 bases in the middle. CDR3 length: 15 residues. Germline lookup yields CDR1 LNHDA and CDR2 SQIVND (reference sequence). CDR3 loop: CASTRTDSSGNTIYF. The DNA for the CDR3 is TGTGCCAGTACTCGGACAGATAGCTCTGGAAACACCATATATTTT. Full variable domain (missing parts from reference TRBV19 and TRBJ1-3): DGGITQSPKYLFRKEGQNVTLSCEQNLNHDAMYWYRQDPGQGLRLIYYSQIVNDFQKGDIAEGYSVSREKKESFPLTVTSAQKNPTAFYLCASTRTDSSGNTIYFGEGSWLTVV.

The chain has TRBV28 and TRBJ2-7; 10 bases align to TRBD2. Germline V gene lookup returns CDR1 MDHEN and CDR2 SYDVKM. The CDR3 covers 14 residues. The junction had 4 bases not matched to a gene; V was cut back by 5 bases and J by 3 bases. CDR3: CASSQIAGGYEQYF. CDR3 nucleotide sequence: TGTGCCAGCAGTCAAATAGCGGGGGGCTACGAGCAGTACTTC.

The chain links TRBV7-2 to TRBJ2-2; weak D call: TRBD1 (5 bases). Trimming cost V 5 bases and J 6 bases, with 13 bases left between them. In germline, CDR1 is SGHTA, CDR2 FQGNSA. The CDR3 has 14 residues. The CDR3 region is CASSPELGAGELFF. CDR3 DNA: TGTGCCAGCAGCCCCGAGTTAGGGGCCGGGGAGCTGTTTTTT.

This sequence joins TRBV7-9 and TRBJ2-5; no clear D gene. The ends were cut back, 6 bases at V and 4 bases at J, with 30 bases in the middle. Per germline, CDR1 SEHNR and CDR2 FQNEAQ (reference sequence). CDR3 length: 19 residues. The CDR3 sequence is CASSGVPTMLHTTGETQYF. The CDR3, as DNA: TGTGCCAGCAGTGGGGTCCCCACAATGTTACATACAACGGGAGAGACCCAGTACTTC.

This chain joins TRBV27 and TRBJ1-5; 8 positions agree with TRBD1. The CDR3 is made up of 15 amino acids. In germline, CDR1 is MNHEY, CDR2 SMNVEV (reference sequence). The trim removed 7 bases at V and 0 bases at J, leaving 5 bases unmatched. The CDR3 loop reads CASNARGLSNQPQHF. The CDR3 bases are TGTGCCAGCAACGCCAGGGGGCTTAGCAATCAGCCCCAGCATTTT.

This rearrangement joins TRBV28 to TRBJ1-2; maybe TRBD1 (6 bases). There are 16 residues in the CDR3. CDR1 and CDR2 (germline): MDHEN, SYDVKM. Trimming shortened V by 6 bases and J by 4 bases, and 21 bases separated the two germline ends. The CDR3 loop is CASSHPPQGFSYGYTF. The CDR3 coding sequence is TGTGCCAGCAGCCACCCTCCACAGGGTTTCAGCTATGGCTACACCTTC.

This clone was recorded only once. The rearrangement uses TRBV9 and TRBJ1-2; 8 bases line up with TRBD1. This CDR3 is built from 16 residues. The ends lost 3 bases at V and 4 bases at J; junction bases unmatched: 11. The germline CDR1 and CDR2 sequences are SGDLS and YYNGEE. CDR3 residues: CASSAPSGGGSYGYTF. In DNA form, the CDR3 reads TGTGCCAGCAGCGCTCCATCAGGGGGCGGTAGCTATGGCTACACCTTC.

The CDR3 here is CAISRTPGAGNTIYF. The CDR3 bases are TGTGCCATCAGTCGGACTCCAGGGGCTGGAAACACCATATATTTT. The V and J genes are TRBV10-3 and TRBJ1-3; weak D call: TRBD1 (6 bases). The CDR3 covers 15 residues. Trimming left V 5 bases short and J 2 bases short, with 13 bases between. Germline lookup yields CDR1 ENHRY and CDR2 SYGVKD.

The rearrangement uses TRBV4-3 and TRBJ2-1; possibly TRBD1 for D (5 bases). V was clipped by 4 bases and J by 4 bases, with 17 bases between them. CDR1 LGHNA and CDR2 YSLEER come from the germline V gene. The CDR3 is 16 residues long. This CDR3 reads CASSPRASWDYNEQFF. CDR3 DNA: TGCGCCAGCAGCCCCAGGGCTAGTTGGGATTACAATGAGCAGTTCTTC.

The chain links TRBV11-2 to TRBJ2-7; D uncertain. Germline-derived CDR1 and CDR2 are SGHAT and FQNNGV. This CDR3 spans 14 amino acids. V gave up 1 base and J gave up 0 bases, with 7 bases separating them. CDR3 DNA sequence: TGTGCCAGCAGCTTAGGGGTCACCTCCTACGAGCAGTACTTC. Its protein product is CASSLGVTSYEQYF.

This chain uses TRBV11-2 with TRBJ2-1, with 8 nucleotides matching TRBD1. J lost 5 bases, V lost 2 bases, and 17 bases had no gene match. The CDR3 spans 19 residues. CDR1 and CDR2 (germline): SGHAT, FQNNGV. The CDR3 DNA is TGTGCCAGCAGCTTATTCGGCCTTCTTGGACAGGGTCTACACAATGAGCAGTTCTTC. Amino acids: CASSLFGLLGQGLHNEQFF.

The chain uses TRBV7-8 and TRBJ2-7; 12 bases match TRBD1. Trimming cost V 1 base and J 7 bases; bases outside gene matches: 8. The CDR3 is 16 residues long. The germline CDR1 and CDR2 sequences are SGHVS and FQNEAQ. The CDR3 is CASSLGTGTGGREQYF. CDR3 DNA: TGTGCCAGCAGCTTAGGGACCGGGACAGGGGGCCGGGAGCAGTACTTC.

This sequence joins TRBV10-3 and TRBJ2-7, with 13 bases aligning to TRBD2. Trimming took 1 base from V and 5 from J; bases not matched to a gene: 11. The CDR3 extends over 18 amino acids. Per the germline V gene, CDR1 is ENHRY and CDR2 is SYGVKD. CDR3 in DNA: TGTGCCATCAGTGAGTTCAATATTTGGACTAGCGGGAGAAACGAGCAGTACTTC. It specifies CAISEFNIWTSGRNEQYF.

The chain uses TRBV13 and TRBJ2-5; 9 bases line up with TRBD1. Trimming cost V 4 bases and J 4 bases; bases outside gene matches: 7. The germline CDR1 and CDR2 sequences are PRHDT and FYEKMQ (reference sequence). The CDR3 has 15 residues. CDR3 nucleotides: TGTGCCAGCAGCTACGGGACAGGGATGGCAGAGACCCAGTACTTC. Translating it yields CASSYGTGMAETQYF.

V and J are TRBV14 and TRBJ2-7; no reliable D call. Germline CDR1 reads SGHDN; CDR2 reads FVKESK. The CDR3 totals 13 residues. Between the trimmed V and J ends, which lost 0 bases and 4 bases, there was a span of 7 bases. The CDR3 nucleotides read TGTGCCAGCAGCCAAGATATCGGTTACGAGCAGTACTTC. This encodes CASSQDIGYEQYF.

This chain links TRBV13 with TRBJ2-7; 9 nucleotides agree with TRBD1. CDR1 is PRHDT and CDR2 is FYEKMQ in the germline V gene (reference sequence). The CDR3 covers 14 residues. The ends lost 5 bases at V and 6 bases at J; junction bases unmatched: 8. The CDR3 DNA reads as TGTGCCAGCAGCCGACCAGACAGGGGGACCGAGCAGTACTTC. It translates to CASSRPDRGTEQYF.

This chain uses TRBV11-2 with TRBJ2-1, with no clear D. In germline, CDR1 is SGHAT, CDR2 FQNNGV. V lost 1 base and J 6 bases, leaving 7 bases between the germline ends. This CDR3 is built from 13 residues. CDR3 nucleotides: TGTGCCAGCAGCTTAGGGAGCTTCAATGAGCAGTTCTTC. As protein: CASSLGSFNEQFF.